The 9 T cell receptor beta chains below all came from one sample that was sequenced in a study of beta chain features in type 1 diabetes. Study-wide results and caveats: Among patients with Type 1 diabetes, TCRB CDR3s were moderately but significantly shorter in every one of the four CD4+ subsets.

Expressed TCRB transcripts were sequenced because the entire RNA isolate underwent reverse transcription. TCRdb keeps only in-frame clones here, not all; method: immunoSEQ multiplex PCR. The sample yields roughly 400,000 clones, roughly a tenth seen once. Their recognized antigens are unknown. The material sequenced was central memory CD4+ T cells from blood. These receptors were collected from a man younger than 40 with type 1 diabetes.

J is TRBJ1-5 and V is TRBV6-5; D not resolved. CDR1 MNHEY and CDR2 SVGAGI come from the germline V gene. The V end lost 8 bases, the J end lost 5 bases, and 16 bases lay between the germline ends. This CDR3 contains 14 residues. DNA for the CDR3: TGTGCCAGCCGTAGGTGGGAGGGCTATCAGCCCCAGCATTTT. Its protein product is CASRRWEGYQPQHF.

This clone was found a few times. The CDR3 sequence: CASSVGGGGSVSYNEQFF. Written as DNA, the CDR3 is TGTGCCAGCAGCGTAGGTGGAGGGGGCTCCGTATCCTACAATGAGCAGTTCTTC. The chain combines TRBV9 with TRBJ2-1, with TRBD1 as a possible D gene (7 bases). The CDR3 runs 18 residues. Deletions cut 0 bases from V and 1 base from J, with 17 bases between. CDR1 SGDLS and CDR2 YYNGEE come from the germline V gene.

The V gene is TRBV4-1, the J gene TRBJ1-1; D may be TRBD1 (6 bases). Trimming cost V 0 bases and J 1 base, with 12 bases left between them. The CDR3 contains 16 residues. Looked up from germline, CDR1 is MGHRA and CDR2 is YSYEKL. DNA of the CDR3: TGCGCCAGCAGCCAAGATTGGGACATGAGGAACACTGAAGCTTTCTTT. It codes for CASSQDWDMRNTEAFF.

The CDR3: CASSEEDFSPSYEQYF. The CDR3 DNA reads as TGTGCCAGTAGCGAGGAGGACTTTTCCCCTTCCTACGAGCAGTACTTC. The chain combines TRBV19 with TRBJ2-7; tentative D call: TRBD2 (5 bases). Deletions cut 6 bases from V and 1 base from J, with 19 bases between. CDR1 and CDR2 from the germline V gene are LNHDA and SQIVND (reference sequence). The CDR3 is 16 amino acids.

This clone was found a few times. The chain is built from TRBV6-5 and TRBJ2-2; D unclear. Trimming shortened V by 6 bases and J by 1 base, and 3 bases separated the two germline ends. Germline V gene sequence: CDR1 MNHEY, CDR2 SVGAGI. The CDR3 length is 12 residues. The CDR3 loop reads CASRRNTGELFF. Written as DNA, the CDR3 is TGTGCCAGCAGACGGAACACCGGGGAGCTGTTTTTT.

This clone was picked up a small number of times. The chain links TRBV28 to TRBJ1-2; the D is unclear. V lost 2 bases, J lost 3 bases, and 10 bases lay in between. Per germline, CDR1 MDHEN and CDR2 SYDVKM. This CDR3 contains 14 residues. Here the CDR3 DNA reads TGTGCCAGCAGTTTAGTGGGCAGTCACTATGGCTACACCTTC. Translated: CASSLVGSHYGYTF.

This clone was seen a few times. The chain combines TRBV6-1 with TRBJ2-3; D perhaps matches TRBD2 (5 bases). CDR1 and CDR2 from the germline V gene are MNHNS and SASEGT. The V end lost 6 bases, the J end lost 4 bases, and 14 bases lay between the germline ends. There are 14 residues in the CDR3. CDR3 DNA sequence: TGTGCCAGCAGCCCCAGTTGGGGAGCAGATACGCAGTATTTT. Its translation is CASSPSWGADTQYF.

The rearrangement joins TRBV7-9 to TRBJ2-1; D is possibly TRBD2 (6 bases). Germline lookup yields CDR1 SEHNR and CDR2 FQNEAQ (reference sequence). V lost 1 base and J lost 2, with 15 bases in between. The CDR3 contains 17 residues. In DNA, the CDR3 is TGTGCCAGCAGCTTAGTCGCGATAGGGAGGACCTACAATGAGCAGTTCTTC. This encodes CASSLVAIGRTYNEQFF.

This clone turned up a few times. The chain couples TRBV7-2 to TRBJ1-1; possible D gene TRBD1, 6 bases. CDR1 and CDR2 from the germline V gene are SGHTA and FQGNSA. The CDR3 has 14 residues. Trimming removed 4 bases from V and 3 bases from J, with 12 bases in between. The DNA for the CDR3 is TGTGCCAGCAGCTCGCAGGGGTTCTACACTGAAGCTTTCTTT. Its translation: CASSSQGFYTEAFF.